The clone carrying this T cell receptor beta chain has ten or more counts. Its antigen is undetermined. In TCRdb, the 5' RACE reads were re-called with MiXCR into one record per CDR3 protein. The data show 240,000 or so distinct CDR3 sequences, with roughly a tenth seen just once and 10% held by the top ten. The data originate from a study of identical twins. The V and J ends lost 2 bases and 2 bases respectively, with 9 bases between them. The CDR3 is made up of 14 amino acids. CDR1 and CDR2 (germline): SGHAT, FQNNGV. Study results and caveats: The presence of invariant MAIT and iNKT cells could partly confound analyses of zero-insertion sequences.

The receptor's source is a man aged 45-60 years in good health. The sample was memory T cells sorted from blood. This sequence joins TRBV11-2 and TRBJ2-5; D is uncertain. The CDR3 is CASSLIAPQETQYF. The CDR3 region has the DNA TGTGCCAGCAGCTTAATAGCCCCTCAAGAGACCCAGTACTTC.